The text below deals with one T cell receptor beta chain. Its antigen is unknown. The data derive from a study of cytomegalovirus exposure and HLA in healthy donors. Broader study findings: Later analysis identified 16,951 TCR beta sequences associated with HLA alleles, using a false discovery rate threshold of 0.05.

V dropped 2 bases and J dropped 3 bases, with 16 bases sitting between them. The CDR3 consists of 16 residues. CDR1 MRHNA and CDR2 SNTAGT come from the germline V gene. The PCR contained 60 Vbeta and 13 Jbeta primers. Profiled with immunoSEQ multiplex PCR; TCRdb holds only in-frame clones, not every one. The profile shows 150,000 to 200,000 clones, around 84% of them singletons. Each of the donors was a healthy bone marrow donor. This TCR was recovered from a man aged 50-59 years in good health and CMV-seropositive. The genes are TRBV6-4 and TRBJ2-5, with a tentative D call TRBD2 (6 bases). Source material: PBMCs. CDR3 amino acids: CASSDPPQGGEETQYF. CDR3 coding DNA: TGTGCCAGCAGTGACCCCCCCCAGGGAGGCGAAGAGACCCAGTACTTC.